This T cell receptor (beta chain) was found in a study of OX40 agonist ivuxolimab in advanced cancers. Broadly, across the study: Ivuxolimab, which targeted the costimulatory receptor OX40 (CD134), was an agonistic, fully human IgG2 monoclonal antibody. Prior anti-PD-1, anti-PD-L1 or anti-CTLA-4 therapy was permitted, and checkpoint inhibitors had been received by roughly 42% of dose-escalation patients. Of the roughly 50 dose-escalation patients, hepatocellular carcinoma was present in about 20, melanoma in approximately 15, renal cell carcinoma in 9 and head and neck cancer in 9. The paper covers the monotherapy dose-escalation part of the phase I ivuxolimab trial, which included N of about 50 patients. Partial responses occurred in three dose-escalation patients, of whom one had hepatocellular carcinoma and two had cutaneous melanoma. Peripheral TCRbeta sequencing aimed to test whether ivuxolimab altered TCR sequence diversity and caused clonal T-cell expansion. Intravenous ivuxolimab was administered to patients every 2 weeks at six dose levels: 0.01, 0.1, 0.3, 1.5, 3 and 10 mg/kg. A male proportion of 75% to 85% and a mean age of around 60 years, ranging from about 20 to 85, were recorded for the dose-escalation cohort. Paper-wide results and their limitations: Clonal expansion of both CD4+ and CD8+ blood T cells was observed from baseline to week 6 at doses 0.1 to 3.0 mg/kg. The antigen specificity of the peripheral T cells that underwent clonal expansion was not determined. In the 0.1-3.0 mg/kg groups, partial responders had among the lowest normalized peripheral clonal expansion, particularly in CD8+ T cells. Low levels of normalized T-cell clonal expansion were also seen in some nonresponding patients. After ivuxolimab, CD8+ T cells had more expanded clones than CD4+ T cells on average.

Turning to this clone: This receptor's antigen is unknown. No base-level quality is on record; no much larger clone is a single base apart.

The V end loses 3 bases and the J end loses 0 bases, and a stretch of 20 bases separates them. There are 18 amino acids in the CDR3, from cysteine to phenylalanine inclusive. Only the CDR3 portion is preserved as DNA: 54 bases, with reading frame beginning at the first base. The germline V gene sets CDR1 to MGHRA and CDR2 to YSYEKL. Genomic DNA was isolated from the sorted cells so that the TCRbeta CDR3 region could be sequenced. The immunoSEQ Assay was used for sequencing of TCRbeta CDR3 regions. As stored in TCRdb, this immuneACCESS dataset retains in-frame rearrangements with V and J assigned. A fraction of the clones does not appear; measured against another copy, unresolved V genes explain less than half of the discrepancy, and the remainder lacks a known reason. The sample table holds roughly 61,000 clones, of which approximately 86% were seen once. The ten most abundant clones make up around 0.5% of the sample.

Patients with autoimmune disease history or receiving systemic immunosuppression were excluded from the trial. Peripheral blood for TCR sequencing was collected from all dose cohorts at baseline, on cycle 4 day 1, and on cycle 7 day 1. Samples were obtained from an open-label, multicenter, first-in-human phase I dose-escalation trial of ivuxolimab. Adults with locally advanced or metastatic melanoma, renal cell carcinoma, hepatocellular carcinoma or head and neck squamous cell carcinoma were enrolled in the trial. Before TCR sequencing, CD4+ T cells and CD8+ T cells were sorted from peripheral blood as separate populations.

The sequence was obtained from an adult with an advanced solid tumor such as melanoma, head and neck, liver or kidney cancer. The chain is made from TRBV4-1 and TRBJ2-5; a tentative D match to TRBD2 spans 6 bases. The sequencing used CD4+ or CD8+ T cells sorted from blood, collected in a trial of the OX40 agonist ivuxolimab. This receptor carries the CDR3 CASSQTTSGTPYQETQYF. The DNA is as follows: TGCGCCAGCAGCCAGACCACCTCCGGGACTCCGTACCAAGAGACCCAGTACTTC.